These 25 T cell receptor beta chains originate from one sample sequenced in a study of CD8 T cells in ankylosing spondylitis (dated by TCRdb to between 2016 and 2019). Library preparation employed 5' RACE. Data came from an Illumina HiSeq 2500. The raw public reads went through TCRdb reprocessing: fastp at Q25, MiXCR clone calling, in-frame beta chains kept. Rows with a matching CDR3 protein are joined into one entry that keeps the most common DNA and genes. Recorded for this sample are a few hundred thousand distinct CDR3 sequences; 20% to 30% of them occurred a single time. The top ten clones comprise 0.5% to 0.65% of the sample. Input material: blood, either unsorted or a sorted T cell fraction (not recorded which). Source of these receptors: a male donor with ankylosing spondylitis or in good health (not recorded which).

The chain employs TRBV20-1 and TRBJ2-1, with TRBD2 matching 14 bases. This CDR3 region has 16 residues. Germline CDR1 and CDR2: DFQATT and SNEGSKA (reference sequence). V gave up 6 bases and J gave up 1 base; unmatched junction bases: 5. CDR3 amino acids: CSAQTSGGESYNEQFF. CDR3 in DNA: TGCAGTGCCCAGACTAGCGGGGGGGAGTCCTACAATGAGCAGTTCTTC.

This clonotype was seen a handful of times. The J gene is TRBJ2-5, the V gene TRBV10-3, with D uncertain. This CDR3 comprises 16 residues. Germline CDR1 reads ENHRY; CDR2 reads SYGVKD. V lost 6 bases to trimming and J lost 2 bases, with 19 bases between them. The CDR3 bases are TGTGCCATCAGCCTGAGCCCGGGCCAGCTTCAAGAGACCCAGTACTTC. It encodes CAISLSPGQLQETQYF.

As for this clonotype: A much larger clone differs from this one at a single base, so this may be a read error. The rearrangement joins TRBV12-3 or TRBV12-4 to TRBJ2-5; D is unclear. V was pared by 1 base and J by 3 bases, with 3 bases between. This CDR3 comprises 12 residues. For the CDR3, the DNA is TGTGCCAGCAGTTTAGGGAAAGAGACCCAGTACTTC. Translating it yields CASSLGKETQYF.

The V call is TRBV28, the J call TRBJ2-1, with 7 bases aligning to TRBD1. CDR3 length: 14 amino acids. The J segment lost 8 bases and the V segment lost 5 bases, leaving 9 bases of the junction unmatched. Germline CDR1 MDHEN, CDR2 SYDVKM. The CDR3 bases are TGTGCCAGCAGTCCTCAGGGGGTTTTCGATGAGCAGTTCTTC. Translating it yields CASSPQGVFDEQFF.

This clonotype has a handful of counts. The chain links TRBV20-1 to TRBJ2-7; a weak D match, TRBD1 (6 bases). Germline V gives CDR1 DFQATT, CDR2 SNEGSKA (reference sequence). This CDR3 contains 15 residues. With 6 bases removed from V and 5 bases from J, the gap between germline ends came to 23 bases. The CDR3 nucleotides read TGCAGTGCCCCCTTCAGGGCAGGGGAAGGAAACGAGCAGTACTTC. Its translation: CSAPFRAGEGNEQYF.

V gene TRBV4-2 combines with J gene TRBJ2-5, with D maybe TRBD1 (5 bases). CDR1 LGHNA and CDR2 YNFKEQ come from the germline V gene. This CDR3 spans 14 amino acids. Trimming removed 4 bases from V and 2 bases from J, with 11 bases in between. The DNA for the CDR3 is TGTGCCAGCAGCCCCCCGACAGAACAAGAGACCCAGTACTTC. Protein product: CASSPPTEQETQYF.

This clonotype was detected only a few times. V gene TRBV10-3 combines with J gene TRBJ1-2, with 10 nucleotides matching TRBD1. The CDR3 is 15 amino acids. Looked up from germline, CDR1 is ENHRY and CDR2 is SYGVKD. Trimming took 8 bases from V and 5 from J; bases not matched to a gene: 11. CDR3 coding DNA: TGTGCCATCCAAGGTTGGGACAGGGGCATATATGGCTACACCTTC. Residues: CAIQGWDRGIYGYTF.

The rearrangement uses TRBV20-1 and TRBJ2-7, with 9 positions matching TRBD1. CDR1 is DFQATT, CDR2 SNEGSKA, per germline (reference sequence). This CDR3 spans 14 amino acids. V gave up 5 bases and J gave up 1 base; unmatched junction bases: 6. As DNA, the CDR3 is TGCAGTGCTCCTTACAGGGGGCTGTCCTACGAGCAGTACTTC. Translated, it gives CSAPYRGLSYEQYF.

This clonotype came up many times. The chain carries TRBV5-1 and TRBJ2-7; D is undetermined. The germline gives CDR1 SGHRS, CDR2 YFSETQ. CDR3 length: 14 amino acids. The V gene lost 2 bases and the J gene lost 3 bases, with 12 bases spanning the gap. CDR3 DNA: TGCGCCAGCAGCTTTTGGATATCAGGCTACGAGCAGTACTTC. It is translated as CASSFWISGYEQYF.

The gene calls are TRBV10-3 and TRBJ2-7; no clear D gene. The germline V gene has CDR1 ENHRY and CDR2 SYGVKD. V was pared by 3 bases and J by 5 bases, with 8 bases between. The CDR3 extends over 12 amino acids. In nucleotides, the CDR3 is TGTGCCATCAGTGATTTCCAAAACGAGCAGTACTTC. Protein sequence: CAISDFQNEQYF.

This clonotype was found many times. The chain uses TRBV27 and TRBJ2-3; a possible D gene is TRBD1 (5 bases). Germline V gene lookup returns CDR1 MNHEY and CDR2 SMNVEV (reference sequence). The ends were cut back, 3 bases at V and 1 base at J, with 17 bases in the middle. This CDR3 has 17 amino acids. DNA for the CDR3: TGTGCCAGCAGTTTTTTCAGGGCCGGAAAACGCACAGATACGCAGTATTTT. This translates into CASSFFRAGKRTDTQYF.

The sample holds a few counts of this clonotype. In DNA, the CDR3 is TGTGCCAGCAGTTTAGGGCGGATTGTTAATCAGCCCCAGCATTTT. This codes for CASSLGRIVNQPQHF. This sequence joins TRBV12-3 or TRBV12-4 and TRBJ1-5; D gene ambiguous. The V gene lost 1 base and the J gene lost 4 bases, with 11 bases spanning the gap. The CDR3 sequence is 15 residues long.

This clonotype has just a few counts. V gene TRBV5-1 combines with J gene TRBJ2-6; D perhaps matches TRBD2 (6 bases). This CDR3 is built from 15 residues. V gave up 4 bases and J gave up 1 base, with 9 bases separating them. Germline V gene lookup returns CDR1 SGHRS and CDR2 YFSETQ. CDR3: CASSDGSSGANVLTF. As DNA, the CDR3 is TGCGCCAGCAGCGACGGGAGTTCTGGGGCCAACGTCCTGACTTTC.

V usage is TRBV25-1 and J usage is TRBJ2-1, with TRBD1 as a possible D gene (6 bases). There are 14 residues in the CDR3. V was cut by 3 bases and J by 3 bases, with 9 bases left in between. The germline CDR1 and CDR2 sequences are MGHDK and SYGVNS. The CDR3, as DNA: TGTGCCAGCAGTGAGGGACACCTCTACAATGAGCAGTTCTTC. This sequence encodes CASSEGHLYNEQFF.

This clonotype has ten or more counts. This rearrangement joins TRBV5-6 to TRBJ2-2; D may be TRBD1 (5 bases). V was trimmed by 3 bases and J by 0 bases, leaving 15 bases between them. This CDR3 spans 17 amino acids. Germline-derived CDR1 and CDR2 are SGHDT and YYEEEE. The CDR3 is CASSWVGVQANTGELFF. As DNA, the CDR3 is TGTGCCAGCAGCTGGGTAGGGGTGCAAGCGAACACCGGGGAGCTGTTTTTT. The complete variable domain, with remaining parts taken from reference TRBV5-6 and TRBJ2-2, reads DAGVTQSPTHLIKTRGQQVTLRCSPKSGHDTVSWYQQALGQGPQFIFQYYEEEERQRGNFPDRFSGHQFPNYSSELNVNALLLGDSALYLCASSWVGVQANTGELFFGEGSRLTVL.

This clonotype was counted a few times. The V gene is TRBV6-1, the J gene TRBJ2-2; maybe TRBD1 (6 bases). CDR3 length: 17 residues. Germline lookup yields CDR1 MNHNS and CDR2 SASEGT. With 8 bases removed from V and 7 bases from J, the gap between germline ends came to 26 bases. CDR3 DNA sequence: TGTGCCAGCGCACGAAAGGGGACACGCGGCATCAGCGGGGAGCTGTTTTTT. Protein product: CASARKGTRGISGELFF.

The V call is TRBV6-1, the J call TRBJ2-4; the D gene is possibly TRBD1 (7 bases). V was shortened by 6 bases and J by 6 bases, with 12 bases between the two germline ends. This CDR3 contains 13 residues. Per germline, CDR1 MNHNS and CDR2 SASEGT. The CDR3 here is CASSPGGTNIQYF. CDR3 in DNA: TGTGCCAGCAGCCCAGGGGGGACAAACATTCAGTACTTC.

This clonotype was seen at least ten times. This chain joins TRBV20-1 and TRBJ2-3; 10 bases map to TRBD2. The CDR3 loop spans 13 amino acids. Germline CDR1 and CDR2: DFQATT and SNEGSKA (reference sequence). The CDR3 DNA sequence: TGCAGCGAGCGGGGGGGAGCCACAGATACGCAGTATTTT. Translating gives CSERGGATDTQYF.

This clonotype has just a few counts. This sequence joins TRBV20-1 and TRBJ1-2; TRBD1 matches at 10 bases. Germline CDR1 DFQATT, CDR2 SNEGSKA (reference sequence). The junction had 13 bases not matched to a gene; V was cut back by 2 bases and J by 7 bases. This CDR3 comprises 16 residues. The DNA for the CDR3 is TGCAGTGCTAGAATGGCGGGAGGACAGGGGGAAATTGGCTACACCTTC. Translation: CSARMAGGQGEIGYTF.

This clonotype was seen a few times. V gene TRBV21-1 combines with J gene TRBJ2-7; TRBD1, the table's D call, was not compared with the DNA. TRBV21-1 corresponds to a pseudogene. This CDR3 spans 16 amino acids. The CDR3 sequence is CASSKVATVSSYEQYF. In DNA form, the CDR3 reads TGTGCCAGCAGCAAAGTAGCGACAGTGAGCTCCTACGAGCAGTACTTC.

This clonotype has ten or more counts. The J gene is TRBJ1-1, the V gene TRBV20-1; D not resolved. CDR3 length: 11 residues. V lost 0 bases to trimming and J lost 10 bases, with 9 bases between them. CDR1 is DFQATT, CDR2 SNEGSKA, per germline (reference sequence). CDR3 coding DNA: TGCAGTGCTAGAGATATAGGGCTAGCTTTCTTT. Translation: CSARDIGLAFF.

The genes are TRBV20-1 and TRBJ2-1; perhaps TRBD2 as D (6 bases). Trimming cost V 0 bases and J 5 bases, with 17 bases left between them. The CDR3 runs 16 residues. CDR1 and CDR2 (germline): DFQATT, SNEGSKA (reference sequence). This CDR3 is CSARELGTVRNNEQFF. CDR3 coding DNA: TGCAGTGCTAGAGAGCTCGGGACTGTACGAAACAATGAGCAGTTCTTC.

Only a few counts were recorded for this clonotype. This chain connects TRBV12-3 or TRBV12-4 to TRBJ1-1, with D possibly TRBD1 on 5 matching bases. Trimming left V 8 bases short and J 2 bases short, with 15 bases between. The CDR3 length is 14 residues. CDR3 loop: CASRQGQGNTEAFF. The CDR3 nucleotides read TGTGCCAGCCGTCAAGGCCAGGGCAACACTGAAGCTTTCTTT.

V gene TRBV24-1 combines with J gene TRBJ2-1; no clear D gene. Germline CDR1 KGHDR, CDR2 SFDVKD. Between the trimmed V and J ends, which lost 5 bases and 4 bases, there was a span of 17 bases. This CDR3 is 16 amino acids long. In nucleotides, the CDR3 is TGTGCCACCAGTGTCTCACGCCCCAAGACTTACAATGAGCAGTTCTTC. Protein product: CATSVSRPKTYNEQFF.

This clonotype was recorded at least ten times. The V and J genes are TRBV10-3 and TRBJ2-1; the D call may be TRBD1 or TRBD2 (6 bases each). CDR1 is ENHRY and CDR2 is SYGVKD in the germline V gene. CDR3 length: 13 amino acids. V lost 8 bases and J lost 5, with 13 bases in between. CDR3 nucleotides: TGTGCCATCGGTGGGGGGCACGACAATGAGCAGTTCTTC. Residues: CAIGGGHDNEQFF.